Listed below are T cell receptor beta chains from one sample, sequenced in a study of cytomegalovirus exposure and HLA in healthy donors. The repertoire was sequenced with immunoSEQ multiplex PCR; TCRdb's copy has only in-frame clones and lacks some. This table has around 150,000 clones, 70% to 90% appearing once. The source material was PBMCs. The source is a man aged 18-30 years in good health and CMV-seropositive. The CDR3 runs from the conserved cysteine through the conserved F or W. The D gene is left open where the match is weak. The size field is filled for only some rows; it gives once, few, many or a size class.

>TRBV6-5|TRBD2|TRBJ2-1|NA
CATTGTTPGQFF
TGTGCCACTACCGGGACTACCCCTGGGCAGTTCTTC
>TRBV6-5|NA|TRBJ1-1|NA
CASSYSPTADTEAFF
TGTGCCAGCAGTTACTCTCCTACGGCGGACACTGAAGCTTTCTTT
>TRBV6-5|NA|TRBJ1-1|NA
CASSYQGELGTEAFF
TGTGCCAGCAGTTACCAAGGGGAATTGGGTACTGAAGCTTTCTTT
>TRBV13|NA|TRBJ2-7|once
CASSLGRAGGSSYEQYF
TGTGCCAGCAGCTTAGGCCGGGCCGGGGGATCCTCCTACGAGCAGTACTTC
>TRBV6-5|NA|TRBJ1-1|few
CASSSLRGTEAFF
TGTGCCAGCAGCTCTCTAAGGGGCACTGAAGCTTTCTTT
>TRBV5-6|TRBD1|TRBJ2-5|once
CASRGTGGGETQYF
TGTGCCAGCAGGGGGACAGGGGGCGGAGAGACCCAGTACTTC
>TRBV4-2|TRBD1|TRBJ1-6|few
CASSPDRGNNSPLHF
TGTGCCAGCAGCCCCGACAGGGGGAATAATTCACCCCTCCACTTT
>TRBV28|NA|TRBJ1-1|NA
CASSLGLEAFF
TGTGCCAGCAGTTTAGGGCTCGAAGCTTTCTTT
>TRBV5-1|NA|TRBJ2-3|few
CASSLAAGVDTQYF
TGCGCCAGCAGCTTGGCGGCAGGGGTAGATACGCAGTATTTT
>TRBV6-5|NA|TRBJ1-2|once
CASSFPLTF
TGTGCCAGCAGTTTCCCCCTGACCTTC
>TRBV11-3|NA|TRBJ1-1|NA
CASSLGDTKAFF
TGTGCCAGCAGCTTAGGGGACACCAAAGCTTTCTTT
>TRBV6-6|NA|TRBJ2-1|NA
CASSRGVSYNEQFF
TGTGCCAGCAGCAGGGGCGTTAGCTACAATGAGCAGTTCTTC
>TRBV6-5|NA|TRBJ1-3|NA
CASSYAGTSWDTIYF
TGTGCCAGCAGTTACGCCGGGACAAGTTGGGACACCATATATTTT
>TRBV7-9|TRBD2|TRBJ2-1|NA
CASSTRTSGGDEQFF
TGTGCCAGCAGCACTCGGACTAGCGGGGGCGATGAGCAGTTCTTC
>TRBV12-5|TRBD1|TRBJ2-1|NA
CASGNAGTGGAYNEQFF
TGTGCTAGTGGTAACGCCGGGACAGGGGGCGCCTACAATGAGCAGTTCTTC
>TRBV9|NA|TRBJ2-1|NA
CASSVAQGPYNEQFF
TGTGCCAGCAGCGTAGCACAGGGTCCCTACAATGAGCAGTTCTTC
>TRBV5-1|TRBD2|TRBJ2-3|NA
CASSSGLAGGPDTQYF
TGCGCCAGCAGCTCAGGACTAGCGGGGGGACCCGATACGCAGTATTTT
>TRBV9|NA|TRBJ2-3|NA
CASSVGRSYRHTDTQYF
TGTGCCAGCAGCGTAGGCCGGTCCTACCGTCACACAGATACGCAGTATTTT
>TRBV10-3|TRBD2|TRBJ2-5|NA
CATYSGGGQETQYF
TGTGCCACCTATAGCGGGGGTGGGCAAGAGACCCAGTACTTC
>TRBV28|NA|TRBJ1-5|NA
CASSLGGQSNQPQHF
TGTGCCAGCAGTTTAGGAGGACAGAGCAATCAGCCCCAGCATTTT
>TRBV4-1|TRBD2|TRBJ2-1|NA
CASSQAQVGGALSEQFF
TGCGCCAGCAGCCAAGCTCAGGTCGGGGGGGCCTTATCGGAGCAGTTCTTC
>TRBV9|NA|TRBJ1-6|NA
CASSVAQYNSPLHF
TGTGCCAGCAGCGTAGCTCAGTATAATTCACCCCTCCACTTT
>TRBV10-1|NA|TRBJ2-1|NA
CASTEKQADHEQFF
TGCGCCAGCACCGAAAAACAGGCAGACCATGAGCAGTTCTTC
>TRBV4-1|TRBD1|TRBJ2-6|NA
CASSQPWTGGPGANVLTF
TGCGCCAGCAGCCAACCCTGGACAGGGGGTCCTGGGGCCAACGTCCTGACTTTC
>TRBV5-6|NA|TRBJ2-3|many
CASSLAETGLGTDTQYF
TGTGCCAGCAGCTTGGCCGAAACAGGTTTAGGGACAGATACGCAGTATTTT
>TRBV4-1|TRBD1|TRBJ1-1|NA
CASSQGQGTPEAFF
TGCGCCAGCAGCCAAGGACAGGGGACCCCTGAAGCTTTCTTT
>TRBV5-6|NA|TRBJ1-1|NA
CASSLVNLNTEAFF
TGTGCCAGCAGCCTAGTGAACCTAAACACTGAAGCTTTCTTT
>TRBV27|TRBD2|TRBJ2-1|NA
CASRGTSVLNEQFF
TGTGCCAGCAGGGGGACTAGCGTCCTCAATGAGCAGTTCTTC
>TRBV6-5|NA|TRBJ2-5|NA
CASSWGPTGETQYF
TGTGCCAGCAGTTGGGGACCTACAGGGGAGACCCAGTACTTC
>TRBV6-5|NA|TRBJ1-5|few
CAVSGDLNQPQHF
TGTGCCGTGTCAGGGGACCTTAATCAGCCCCAGCATTTT
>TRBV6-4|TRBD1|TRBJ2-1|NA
CASSERGTGLDEQFF
TGTGCCAGCAGTGAGAGAGGGACAGGGCTGGATGAGCAGTTCTTC
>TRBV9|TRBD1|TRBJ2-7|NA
CASSVGKDRAYEQYF
TGTGCCAGCAGCGTAGGAAAGGACAGGGCCTACGAGCAGTACTTC
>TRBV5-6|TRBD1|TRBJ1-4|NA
CASSLGQAYNEKLFF
TGTGCCAGCAGCCTGGGACAGGCCTATAATGAAAAACTGTTTTTT
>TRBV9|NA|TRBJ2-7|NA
CASSVAAGYEQYF
TGTGCCAGCAGCGTAGCGGCAGGGTACGAGCAGTACTTC
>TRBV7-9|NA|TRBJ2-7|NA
CASSSRDRPLANYEQYF
TGTGCCAGCAGCTCCCGGGACAGACCACTAGCTAACTACGAGCAGTACTTC
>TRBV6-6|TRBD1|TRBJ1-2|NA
CASSRQGVNYGYTF
TGTGCCAGCAGCCGACAGGGTGTTAACTATGGCTACACCTTC
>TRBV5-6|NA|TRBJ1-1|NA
CASSRRAVSITEAFF
TGTGCCAGCAGCCGGCGGGCAGTCAGTATCACTGAAGCTTTCTTT
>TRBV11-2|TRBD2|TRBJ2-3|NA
CASSHPVAGASTDTQYF
TGTGCCAGCAGCCACCCCGTAGCGGGGGCTAGCACAGATACGCAGTATTTT
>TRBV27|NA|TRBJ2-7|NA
CASSYGQGNEQYF
TGTGCCAGCAGTTACGGCCAGGGGAACGAGCAGTACTTC
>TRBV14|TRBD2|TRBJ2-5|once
CASSPLNGGVQETQYF
TGTGCCAGCAGCCCTCTTAACGGGGGGGTTCAAGAGACCCAGTACTTC
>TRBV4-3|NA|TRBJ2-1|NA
CASSQDYQGNYNEQFF
TGCGCCAGCAGCCAAGATTACCAGGGGAACTACAATGAGCAGTTCTTC
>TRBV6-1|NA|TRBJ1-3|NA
CASSGPQGSFSGNTIYF
TGTGCCAGCAGTGGACCGCAGGGGAGCTTCTCTGGAAACACCATATATTTT
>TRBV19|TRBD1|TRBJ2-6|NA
CASKQGAGANVLTF
TGTGCCAGTAAACAGGGGGCCGGGGCCAACGTCCTGACTTTC
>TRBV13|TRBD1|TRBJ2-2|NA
CASSSRDSYTGELFF
TGTGCCAGCAGCAGCCGGGACAGCTACACCGGGGAGCTGTTTTTT
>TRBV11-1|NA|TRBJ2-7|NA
CASSLGWGGDSYEQYF
TGTGCCAGCAGCTTAGGTTGGGGCGGGGACTCCTACGAGCAGTACTTC
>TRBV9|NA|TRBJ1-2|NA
CASSVEWTGYGYTF
TGTGCCAGCAGCGTAGAATGGACTGGCTATGGCTACACCTTC
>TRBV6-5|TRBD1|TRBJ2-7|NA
CASSSVGQGGYEQYF
TGTGCCAGCAGTTCCGTCGGACAGGGCGGCTACGAGCAGTACTTC
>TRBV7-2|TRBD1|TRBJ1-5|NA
CASSLRTGTQPQHF
TGTGCCAGCAGCTTAAGGACAGGGACTCAGCCCCAGCATTTT
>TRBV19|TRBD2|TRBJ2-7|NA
CASKERGNSYEQYF
TGTGCCAGTAAGGAGCGGGGGAATTCCTACGAGCAGTACTTC
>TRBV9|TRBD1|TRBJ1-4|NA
CASSATPGQVSGEKLFF
TGTGCCAGCAGCGCAACCCCGGGACAGGTTTCAGGGGAAAAACTGTTTTTT
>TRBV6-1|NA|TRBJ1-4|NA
CASSEGVAGDEKLFF
TGTGCCAGCAGTGAAGGGGTCGCGGGGGATGAAAAACTGTTTTTT
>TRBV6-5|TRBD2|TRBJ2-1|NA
CASSSSGGVDEQFF
TGTGCCAGCAGTTCTAGCGGGGGGGTTGATGAGCAGTTCTTC
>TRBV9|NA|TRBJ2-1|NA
CASSPSPNEQFF
TGTGCCAGCAGCCCCTCTCCCAATGAGCAGTTCTTC
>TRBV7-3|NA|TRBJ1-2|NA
CASSLTGADGYTF
TGTGCCAGCAGCTTAACAGGGGCAGATGGCTACACCTTC
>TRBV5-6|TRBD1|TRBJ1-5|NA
CASSLWGQGGFMPQHF
TGTGCCAGCAGCTTATGGGGACAGGGTGGCTTTATGCCCCAGCATTTT
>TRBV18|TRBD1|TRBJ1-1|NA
CASSRGQENTEAFF
TGTGCCAGCTCTCGCGGACAGGAGAACACTGAAGCTTTCTTT
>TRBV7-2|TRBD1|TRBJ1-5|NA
CASSLVGTGNNQPQHF
TGTGCCAGCAGCTTAGTAGGGACAGGGAACAATCAGCCCCAGCATTTT
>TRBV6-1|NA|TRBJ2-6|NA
CASSEPYSGANGLTF
TGTGCCAGCAGTGAACCCTACTCTGGGGCCAACGGCCTGACTTTC
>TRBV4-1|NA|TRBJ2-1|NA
CASSQGPSSYNEQFF
TGCGCCAGCAGCCAAGGCCCGAGCTCCTACAATGAGCAGTTCTTC